This TCR beta chain stems from a study of cytomegalovirus exposure and HLA in healthy donors. Trimming pared 1 base from V and 2 bases from J, leaving 15 bases between. The CDR3 runs to 16 residues. Germline V CDR1 and CDR2: LNHDA, SQIVND (reference sequence). The repertoire was sequenced with immunoSEQ multiplex PCR; TCRdb's copy has only in-frame clones and lacks some. In the table there are some 72,000 clones, 90% to 96% of which are singletons. The source is a man between 18 and 29 years old in good health and CMV-seropositive. V and J are TRBV19 and TRBJ2-7, with D uncertain. Sequencing input: PBMCs. The CDR3 coding sequence is TGTGCCAGTAGTATAGGGTGGTCGGGTGTCACCTACGAGCAGTACTTC. It yields the protein CASSIGWSGVTYEQYF. The full variable domain, rest sourced from reference TRBV19 and TRBJ2-7, is DGGITQSPKYLFRKEGQNVTLSCEQNLNHDAMYWYRQDPGQGLRLIYYSQIVNDFQKGDIAEGYSVSREKKESFPLTVTSAQKNPTAFYLCASSIGWSGVTYEQYFGPGTRLTVT.